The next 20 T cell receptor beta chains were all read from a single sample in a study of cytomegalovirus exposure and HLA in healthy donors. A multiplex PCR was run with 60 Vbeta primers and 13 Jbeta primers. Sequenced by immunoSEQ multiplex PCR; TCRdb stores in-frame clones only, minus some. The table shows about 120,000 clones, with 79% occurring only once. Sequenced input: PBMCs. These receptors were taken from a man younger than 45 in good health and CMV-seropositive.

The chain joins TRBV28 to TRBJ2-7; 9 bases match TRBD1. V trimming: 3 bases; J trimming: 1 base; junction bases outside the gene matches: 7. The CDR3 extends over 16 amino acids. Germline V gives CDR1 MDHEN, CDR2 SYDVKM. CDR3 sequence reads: CASSFIRQGGSYEQYF. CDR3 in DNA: TGTGCCAGCAGTTTCATACGACAGGGGGGTTCCTACGAGCAGTACTTC.

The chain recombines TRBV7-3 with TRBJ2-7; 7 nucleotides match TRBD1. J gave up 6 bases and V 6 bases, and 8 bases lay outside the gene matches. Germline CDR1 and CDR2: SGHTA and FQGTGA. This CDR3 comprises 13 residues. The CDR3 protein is CASSRKTGLEQYF. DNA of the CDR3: TGTGCCAGCAGTCGTAAGACAGGGCTCGAGCAGTACTTC.

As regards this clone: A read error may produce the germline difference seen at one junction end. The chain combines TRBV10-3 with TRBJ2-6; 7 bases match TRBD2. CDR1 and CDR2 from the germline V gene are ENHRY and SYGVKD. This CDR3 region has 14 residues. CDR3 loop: CAISESSGANGLTF. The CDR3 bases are TGTGCCATCAGTGAGTCAAGCGGGGCCAACGGCCTGACTTTC.

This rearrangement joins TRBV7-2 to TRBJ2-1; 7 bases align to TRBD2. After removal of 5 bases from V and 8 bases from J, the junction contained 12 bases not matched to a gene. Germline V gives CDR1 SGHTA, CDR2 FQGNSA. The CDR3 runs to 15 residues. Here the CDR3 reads CASSRQSAGVHEQFF. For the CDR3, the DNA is TGTGCCAGCAGCCGACAGTCGGCGGGAGTCCATGAGCAGTTCTTC.

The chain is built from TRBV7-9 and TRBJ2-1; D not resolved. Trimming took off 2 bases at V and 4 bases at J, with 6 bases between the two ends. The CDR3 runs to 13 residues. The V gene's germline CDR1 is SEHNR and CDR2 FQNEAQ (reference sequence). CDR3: CASSLTLYNEQFF. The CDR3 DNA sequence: TGTGCCAGCAGCTTAACCCTATACAATGAGCAGTTCTTC.

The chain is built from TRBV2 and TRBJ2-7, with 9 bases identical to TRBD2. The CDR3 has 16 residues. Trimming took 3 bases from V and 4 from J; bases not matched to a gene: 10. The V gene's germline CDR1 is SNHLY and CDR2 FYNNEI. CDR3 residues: CASSDLWASGKYEQYF. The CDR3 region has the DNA TGTGCCAGCAGTGACCTTTGGGCTAGCGGGAAGTACGAGCAGTACTTC.

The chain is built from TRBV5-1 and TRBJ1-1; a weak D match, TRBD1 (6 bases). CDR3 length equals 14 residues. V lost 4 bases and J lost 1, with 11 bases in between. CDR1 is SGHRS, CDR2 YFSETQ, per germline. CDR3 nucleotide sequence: TGCGCCAGCAGCCCGGACAGAGGGAACACTGAAGCTTTCTTT. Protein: CASSPDRGNTEAFF.

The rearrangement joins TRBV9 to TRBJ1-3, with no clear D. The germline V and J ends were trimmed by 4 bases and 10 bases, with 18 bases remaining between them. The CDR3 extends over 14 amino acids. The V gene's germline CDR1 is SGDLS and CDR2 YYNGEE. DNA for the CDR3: TGTGCCAGCAGCACGGGTGCCATATATGGGACCATATATTTT. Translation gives CASSTGAIYGTIYF.

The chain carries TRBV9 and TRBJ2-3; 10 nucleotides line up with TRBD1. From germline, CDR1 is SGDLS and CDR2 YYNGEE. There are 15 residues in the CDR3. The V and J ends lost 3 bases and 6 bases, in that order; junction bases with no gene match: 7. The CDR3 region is CASSADRGLWDTQYF. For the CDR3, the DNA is TGTGCCAGCAGCGCCGACAGGGGGCTTTGGGATACGCAGTATTTT.

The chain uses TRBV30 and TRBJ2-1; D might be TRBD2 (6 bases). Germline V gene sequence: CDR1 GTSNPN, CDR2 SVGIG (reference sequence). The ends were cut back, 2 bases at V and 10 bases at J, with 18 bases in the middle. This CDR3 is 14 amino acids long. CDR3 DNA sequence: TGTGCCTGGAGTAACTCCTGGACTACTCTCGAGCAGTTCTTC. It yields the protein CAWSNSWTTLEQFF.

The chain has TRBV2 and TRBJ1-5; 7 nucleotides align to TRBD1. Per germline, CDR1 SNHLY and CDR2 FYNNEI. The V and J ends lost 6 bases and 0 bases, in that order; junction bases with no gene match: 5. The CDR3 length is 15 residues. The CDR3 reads CASRTGTYSNQPQHF. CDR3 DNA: TGTGCCAGCAGGACAGGGACTTATAGCAATCAGCCCCAGCATTTT. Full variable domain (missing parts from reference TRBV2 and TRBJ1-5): EPEVTQTPSHQVTQMGQEVILRCVPISNHLYFYWYRQILGQKVEFLVSFYNNEISEKSEIFDDQFSVERPDGSNFTLKIRSTKLEDSAMYFCASRTGTYSNQPQHFGDGTRLSIL.

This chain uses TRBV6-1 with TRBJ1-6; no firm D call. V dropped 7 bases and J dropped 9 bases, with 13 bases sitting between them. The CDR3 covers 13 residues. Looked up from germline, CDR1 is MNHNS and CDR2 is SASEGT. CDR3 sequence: CASTLSGISPLHF. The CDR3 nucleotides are TGTGCCAGCACCTTAAGCGGGATTTCACCCCTCCACTTT.

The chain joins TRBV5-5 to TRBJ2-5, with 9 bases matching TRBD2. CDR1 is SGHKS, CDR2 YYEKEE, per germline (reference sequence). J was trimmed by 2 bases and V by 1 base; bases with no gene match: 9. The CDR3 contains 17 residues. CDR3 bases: TGTGCCAGCAGCTTGTGGCGGGGGGGCCTCAAACAAGAGACCCAGTACTTC. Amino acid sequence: CASSLWRGGLKQETQYF.

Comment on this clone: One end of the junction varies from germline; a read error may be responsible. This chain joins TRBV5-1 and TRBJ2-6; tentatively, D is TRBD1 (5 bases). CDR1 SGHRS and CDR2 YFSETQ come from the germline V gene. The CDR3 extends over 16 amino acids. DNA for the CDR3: TGCGCCAGCAGCTTGGGGGGCTTCACTGGGGCCAACGGCCTGACTTTC. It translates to CASSLGGFTGANGLTF.

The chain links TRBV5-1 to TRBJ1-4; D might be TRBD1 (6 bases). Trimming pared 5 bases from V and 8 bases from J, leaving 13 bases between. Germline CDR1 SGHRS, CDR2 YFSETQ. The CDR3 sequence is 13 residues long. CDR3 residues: CASRDPGQEKLFF. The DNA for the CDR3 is TGCGCCAGCAGGGACCCGGGACAAGAAAAACTGTTTTTT.

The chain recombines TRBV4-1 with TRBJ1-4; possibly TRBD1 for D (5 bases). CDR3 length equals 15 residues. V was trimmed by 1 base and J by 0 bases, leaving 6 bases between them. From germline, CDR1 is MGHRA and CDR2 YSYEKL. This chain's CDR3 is CASSQGQTTNEKLFF. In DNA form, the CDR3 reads TGCGCCAGCAGCCAAGGACAGACAACTAATGAAAAACTGTTTTTT.

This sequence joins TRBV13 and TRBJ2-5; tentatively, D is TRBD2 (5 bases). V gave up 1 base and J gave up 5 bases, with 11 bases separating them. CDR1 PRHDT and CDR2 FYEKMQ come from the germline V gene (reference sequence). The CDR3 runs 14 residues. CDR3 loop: CASSLEGRVETQYF. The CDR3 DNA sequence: TGTGCCAGCAGCTTAGAAGGGAGAGTGGAGACCCAGTACTTC.

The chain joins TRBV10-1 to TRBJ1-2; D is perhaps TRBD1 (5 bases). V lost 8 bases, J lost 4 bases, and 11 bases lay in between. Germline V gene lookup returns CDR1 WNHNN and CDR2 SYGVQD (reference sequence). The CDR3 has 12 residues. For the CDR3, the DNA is TGCGCCAGCTCAGGGCGACGCTATGGCTACACCTTC. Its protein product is CASSGRRYGYTF.

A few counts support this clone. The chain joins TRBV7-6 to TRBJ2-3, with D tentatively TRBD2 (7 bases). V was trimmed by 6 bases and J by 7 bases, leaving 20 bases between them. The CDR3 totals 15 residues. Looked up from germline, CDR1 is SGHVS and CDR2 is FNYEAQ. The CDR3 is CASSRNGGPGNTQYF. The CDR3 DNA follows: TGTGCCAGCAGTCGTAACGGGGGGCCCGGGAATACGCAGTATTTT.

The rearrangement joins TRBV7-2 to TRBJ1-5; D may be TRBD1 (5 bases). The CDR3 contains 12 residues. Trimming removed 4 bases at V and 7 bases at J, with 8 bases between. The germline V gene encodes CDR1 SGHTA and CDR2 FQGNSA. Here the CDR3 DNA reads TGTGCCAGCAGCTCAGGGCGCCAGCCCCAGCATTTT. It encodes CASSSGRQPQHF.